A single sample is the source of the 7 T cell receptor beta chains below, sequenced in a study of cytomegalovirus exposure and HLA in healthy donors. This table comes from immunoSEQ multiplex PCR, and its TCRdb copy is limited to in-frame clones, with some not included. The table shows about 57,000 clones, with more than 85% occurring only once. The sample taken for sequencing was PBMCs. All receptors come from a woman younger than 35 in good health and CMV-seronegative.

The rearrangement links TRBV9 to TRBJ2-2, with D perhaps matching TRBD1 (6 bases). The germline CDR1 and CDR2 sequences are SGDLS and YYNGEE. V was clipped by 4 bases and J by 4 bases, with 14 bases between them. This CDR3 comprises 15 residues. The CDR3 loop is CASSPKQGTTGELFF. The DNA for the CDR3 is TGTGCCAGCAGCCCGAAGCAGGGGACCACCGGGGAGCTGTTTTTT.

This rearrangement joins TRBV7-2 to TRBJ2-2; 10 bases line up with TRBD2. J was trimmed by 6 bases and V by 4 bases; bases with no gene match: 5. CDR3 length equals 15 residues. The germline CDR1 and CDR2 sequences are SGHTA and FQGNSA. The CDR3 region has the DNA TGTGCCAGCAGCTCTAGCGGGAGTTCTTCCGGGGAGCTGTTTTTT. The encoded protein is CASSSSGSSSGELFF.

This clone was seen a single time. The chain uses TRBV28 and TRBJ1-2; D perhaps matches TRBD1 (5 bases). The CDR3 consists of 13 residues. Germline lookup yields CDR1 MDHEN and CDR2 SYDVKM. With 6 bases removed from V and 2 bases from J, the gap between germline ends came to 10 bases. The CDR3 spells CASRWGANYGYTF. In nucleotides, the CDR3 is TGTGCCAGCAGGTGGGGCGCGAACTATGGCTACACCTTC.

The chain links TRBV6-4 to TRBJ2-3; weak D call: TRBD2 (6 bases). The ends were cut back, 5 bases at V and 2 bases at J, with 11 bases in the middle. CDR1 and CDR2 (germline): MRHNA, SNTAGT. This CDR3 contains 14 residues. Here the CDR3 reads CASSSGRDTDTQYF. The CDR3 region has the DNA TGTGCCAGCAGTTCCGGGCGGGACACAGATACGCAGTATTTT.

CDR3 in amino acids: CASSSLLSSYNEQFF. Written as DNA, the CDR3 is TGTGCCAGCAGCTCCCTATTGAGCTCCTACAATGAGCAGTTCTTC. The J gene is TRBJ2-1, the V gene TRBV7-9; D gene ambiguous. CDR1 and CDR2 from the germline V gene are SEHNR and FQNEAQ (reference sequence). The CDR3 length is 15 residues. V lost 4 bases and J lost 0, with 10 bases in between.

V and J are TRBV29-1 and TRBJ2-3, with TRBD1 as a possible D gene (5 bases). The V gene's germline CDR1 is SQVTM and CDR2 ANQGSEA. This CDR3 comprises 11 residues. In DNA form, the CDR3 reads TGCACCTTGGACAAGGGAGATACGCAGTATTTT. Protein product: CTLDKGDTQYF.

This chain connects TRBV9 to TRBJ2-2; D gene ambiguous. V lost 0 bases and J lost 6, with 15 bases in between. The CDR3 runs 16 residues. Germline V CDR1 and CDR2: SGDLS, YYNGEE. CDR3 in amino acids: CASSVGGRVGSGELFF. CDR3 in DNA: TGTGCCAGCAGCGTAGGAGGTCGGGTAGGTTCCGGGGAGCTGTTTTTT.